This TCR beta chain was observed in a study of low-dose radiotherapy and immunotherapy resistance in tumors. Concerning this clonotype itself: One junction end disagrees with the germline gene, perhaps due to a read error.

Noted time point: after trial treatment. Treatment in this sample: LDRT plus nivolumab, ipilimumab, low-dose cyclophosphamide and aspirin (RACIN trial). The therapy administered to donors comprised nivolumab, ipilimumab, aspirin, low-dose cyclophosphamide and low-dose radiotherapy. TRAV- and TRBV-specific primers, spanning alpha and beta chains, primed first-strand cDNA. Amplification, which lasted approximately 20 PCR cycles, used a constant-region primer and V-primer adapter to amplify TCRs. The isolated mRNA underwent amplification through in vitro transcription. MiXCR, run by TCRdb on the reads, gives a single entry per CDR3 protein. In the table there are some 57,000 distinct CDR3 sequences, less than 30% of which are singletons. The CDR3 runs to 17 residues. Germline-derived CDR1 and CDR2 are MGHRA and YSYEKL.

The material was PBMCs, obtained after low-dose radiotherapy plus immunotherapy. This chain connects TRBV4-1 to TRBJ2-1; 12 bases match TRBD2. This receptor was identified in a male donor with prostate cancer. Here the CDR3 reads CASSQETSGSTYNEQFF. CDR3 bases: TGTGCCAGCAGCCAAGAGACTAGCGGGAGTACGTACAATGAGCAGTTCTTC.